This is a list of T cell receptor beta chains from one sample in a study of cytomegalovirus exposure and HLA in healthy donors. Sequenced by immunoSEQ multiplex PCR; TCRdb stores in-frame clones only, minus some. Seen here are around 150,000 clones, 60% to 80% observed once, and the top ten hold roughly 8.2%. Sequencing was done on a sample of PBMCs. Receptors originate from a woman aged 40 to 50 in good health and CMV-seropositive. Both conserved end residues are part of each CDR3. Each record gives: D gene, clone size, V gene, J gene, CDR3 protein, CDR3 DNA. A D gene is named only where the DNA matches it firmly. The size of a clone is reported for some rows only, either as once, few or many, or as a class for expanded clones.

NA	NA	TRBV21-1	TRBJ1-2	CASTRRENYGYTF	TGTGCCAGCACCAGACGGGAGAACTATGGCTACACCTTC
TRBD2	NA	TRBV6-1	TRBJ2-7	CASSVSPLADYEQYF	TGTGCCAGCAGTGTTTCGCCCCTAGCGGACTACGAGCAGTACTTC
TRBD1	NA	TRBV5-1	TRBJ2-7	CASSLAPTGESEQYF	TGCGCCAGCAGCTTGGCCCCGACAGGGGAGAGTGAGCAGTACTTC
NA	NA	TRBV5-1	TRBJ2-2	CASTETANTGELFF	TGCGCCAGCACCGAGACAGCGAACACCGGGGAGCTGTTTTTT
NA	NA	TRBV5-8	TRBJ1-4	CASSLGQGTTNEKLFF	TGTGCCAGCAGCTTAGGGCAGGGAACAACTAATGAAAAACTGTTTTTT
NA	NA	TRBV7-9	TRBJ1-5	CSSTLGGLDQPQHF	TGTTCCAGCACCCTTGGGGGGTTGGATCAGCCCCAGCATTTT
TRBD2	NA	TRBV7-3	TRBJ2-2	CASRGAGGPVGELFF	TGTGCCAGCAGGGGGGCGGGAGGGCCTGTCGGGGAGCTGTTTTTT
TRBD2	few	TRBV6-1	TRBJ2-1	CASSDTGGWNEQFF	TGTGCCAGCAGTGACACGGGAGGGTGGAATGAGCAGTTCTTC
NA	NA	TRBV27	TRBJ2-1	CASSLAGVNGQFF	TGTGCCAGCAGTTTAGCCGGGGTCAATGGGCAGTTCTTC
TRBD1	NA	TRBV2	TRBJ1-6	CASDRDRGNSPLHF	TGTGCCAGTGATAGGGACAGGGGGAATTCACCCCTCCACTTT
NA	once	TRBV4-2	TRBJ1-6	CASSQVVASQLNPLHF	TGTGCCAGCAGCCAAGTCGTAGCCAGCCAGCTCAATCCCCTCCACTTT
TRBD1	NA	TRBV11-2	TRBJ2-7	CASSSRRGRIDEQYF	TGTGCCAGCAGCTCTCGCAGGGGGCGCATCGACGAGCAGTACTTC
TRBD1	NA	TRBV7-2	TRBJ1-2	CASSFVTGENYGYTF	TGTGCCAGCAGCTTTGTAACAGGGGAGAACTATGGCTACACCTTC
TRBD1	NA	TRBV4-1	TRBJ1-1	CASSETGAVATVAFF	TGCGCCAGCAGCGAAACAGGGGCGGTCGCCACGGTAGCTTTCTTT
TRBD2	NA	TRBV29-1	TRBJ2-5	CSVEVTSGRARETQYF	TGCAGCGTTGAAGTGACTAGCGGGAGGGCCCGGGAGACCCAGTACTTC
TRBD1	NA	TRBV28	TRBJ1-4	CASSDRGKDEKLFF	TGTGCCAGCTCGGACAGGGGGAAGGATGAAAAACTGTTTTTT
NA	NA	TRBV5-6	TRBJ1-2	CASSFGGPLSGYTF	TGTGCCAGCAGTTTCGGGGGGCCGCTGTCCGGCTACACCTTC
NA	NA	TRBV29-1	TRBJ1-2	CSVKGNGYGYTF	TGCAGCGTTAAGGGGAACGGCTATGGCTACACCTTC
TRBD2	NA	TRBV19	TRBJ2-7	CASSTSGSRKEQYF	TGTGCCAGTAGTACTAGCGGGAGCCGCAAGGAGCAGTACTTC
NA	NA	TRBV25-1	TRBJ1-2	CASSESGGLHYGYTF	TGTGCCAGCAGTGAATCGGGGGGCCTTCACTATGGCTACACCTTC
NA	NA	TRBV7-9	TRBJ1-1	CASSFGGGDWNTEAFF	TGTGCCAGCAGCTTCGGAGGGGGGGATTGGAACACTGAAGCTTTCTTT
TRBD1	once	TRBV29-1	TRBJ2-3	CSGSGDRGPGDTQYF	TGCAGCGGCTCGGGGGACAGGGGGCCGGGAGATACGCAGTATTTT
TRBD1	NA	TRBV7-3	TRBJ2-1	CASSSTGTGTYNEQFF	TGTGCCAGCAGCTCCACCGGGACAGGGACGTACAATGAGCAGTTCTTC
TRBD2	NA	TRBV7-3	TRBJ2-5	CASSPGTSRKETQYF	TGTGCCAGCAGCCCCGGGACTAGCCGAAAAGAGACCCAGTACTTC
TRBD2	NA	TRBV25-1	TRBJ2-2	CASSYSGRNTGELFF	TGTGCCAGCAGTTATAGCGGGAGGAACACCGGGGAGCTGTTTTTT
TRBD2	NA	TRBV7-3	TRBJ2-1	CASSFSGLAGAYNEQFF	TGTGCCAGCAGCTTCTCCGGACTAGCGGGAGCCTACAATGAGCAGTTCTTC
TRBD1	NA	TRBV6-1	TRBJ1-4	CASSDQGGNEKLFF	TGTGCCAGCAGTGACCAGGGGGGTAATGAAAAACTGTTTTTT
NA	few	TRBV4-1	TRBJ1-2	CASSHHLSTDPTNYGYTF	TGCGCCAGCAGCCACCACCTCTCGACAGATCCAACTAACTATGGCTACACCTTC
TRBD1	NA	TRBV6-1	TRBJ1-2	CASRREGGQGCGYTF	TGTGCCAGCAGGCGGGAGGGCGGACAGGGCTGTGGCTACACCTTC
NA	once	TRBV28	TRBJ2-7	CASSRTGFRKEQYF	TGTGCCAGCAGCAGAACAGGTTTTCGGAAAGAGCAGTACTTC
NA	NA	TRBV7-3	TRBJ2-1	CASSLKPFGVPFF	TGTGCCAGCAGCTTAAAGCCCTTTGGAGTACCGTTCTTC
NA	NA	TRBV7-8	TRBJ2-3	CASTIPGTDTQYF	TGTGCCAGCACCATTCCAGGGACAGATACGCAGTATTTT
TRBD2	NA	TRBV18	TRBJ2-1	CASSLGTSGRSHEQFF	TGTGCCAGCTCACTCGGGACTAGCGGGAGATCACATGAGCAGTTCTTC
TRBD1	NA	TRBV28	TRBJ1-5	CASSLGWGQGGNQPQHF	TGTGCCAGCAGTTTAGGGTGGGGACAGGGGGGCAATCAGCCCCAGCATTTT
TRBD2	NA	TRBV30	TRBJ2-1	CAWNPLAAYEQFF	TGTGCCTGGAACCCACTAGCGGCGTACGAGCAGTTCTTC
TRBD2	NA	TRBV7-3	TRBJ2-1	CASSLTLAGDNEQFF	TGTGCCAGCAGCTTAACACTAGCGGGGGACAATGAGCAGTTCTTC
NA	NA	TRBV19	TRBJ1-3	CASTPDISSGNTIYF	TGTGCCAGTACCCCGGACATTAGCTCTGGAAACACCATATATTTT
NA	NA	TRBV27	TRBJ2-2	CASSFPQDGQIAGELFF	TGTGCCAGCAGTTTCCCCCAGGACGGACAGATAGCCGGGGAGCTGTTTTTT
NA	NA	TRBV6-5	TRBJ1-1	CASSSTANTEAFF	TGTGCCAGCAGCTCAACTGCGAACACTGAAGCTTTCTTT
NA	NA	TRBV15	TRBJ2-1	CATSRAAGLYNEQFF	TGTGCCACCAGCAGAGCGGCGGGGCTATACAATGAGCAGTTCTTC
TRBD1	NA	TRBV7-9	TRBJ1-2	CASSQGTGNYGYTF	TGTGCCAGCAGCCAAGGGACAGGGAATTATGGCTACACCTTC
TRBD2	NA	TRBV7-9	TRBJ2-5	CASKGPGLAGETQYF	TGTGCCAGCAAAGGGCCGGGACTAGCGGGAGAGACCCAGTACTTC
TRBD2	few	TRBV28	TRBJ2-1	CASSSTSGGGYNEQFF	TGTGCCAGCAGTTCAACTAGCGGAGGGGGCTACAATGAGCAGTTCTTC
TRBD1	few	TRBV5-1	TRBJ2-7	CASSSNRDSEQYF	TGCGCCAGCAGCTCCAACAGGGACAGCGAGCAGTACTTC
NA	NA	TRBV30	TRBJ2-5	CAWSVWRAQETQYF	TGTGCCTGGAGTGTATGGCGGGCTCAAGAGACCCAGTACTTC
NA	few	TRBV7-9	TRBJ1-2	CSSSLASQGYTF	TGTTCCAGCAGCTTAGCCTCACAGGGCTACACCTTC
NA	NA	TRBV28	TRBJ2-6	CASSFWSSGANVLTF	TGTGCCAGCAGTTTTTGGAGCTCTGGGGCCAACGTCCTGACTTTC
TRBD1	NA	TRBV4-1	TRBJ2-7	CASSQAATGTGGGSAYEQYF	TGCGCCAGCAGCCAAGCTGCGACCGGGACAGGGGGCGGATCGGCCTACGAGCAGTACTTC
TRBD2	NA	TRBV6-5	TRBJ2-1	CATATSGRYNEQFF	TGTGCCACTGCGACTAGCGGGAGATACAATGAGCAGTTCTTC
TRBD1	NA	TRBV6-6	TRBJ1-2	CASSTHLTGLNEGYTF	TGTGCCAGCAGTACCCACCTGACAGGGTTAAACGAAGGCTACACCTTC
NA	NA	TRBV15	TRBJ2-1	CATSRDRASYNEQFF	TGTGCCACCAGCAGAGACAGGGCTTCCTACAATGAGCAGTTCTTC
NA	NA	TRBV5-4	TRBJ2-7	CASSLGTWAPYEQYF	TGTGCCAGCAGCTTGGGTACATGGGCACCCTACGAGCAGTACTTC